This paragraph covers one T cell receptor (beta chain) sequence. The data are from a study of T cells after somatic rescue of genetic block. Sequencing used immunoSEQ multiplex PCR; TCRdb keeps in-frame clones, though not all of them. The repertoire includes 68,000 or so clones, about 90% of them detected once, and 2.9% sits in the top ten. The V and J ends lost 2 bases and 5 bases, in that order; junction bases with no gene match: 12. The germline CDR1 and CDR2 sequences are SGHVS and FNYEAQ. The length of the CDR3 is 17 residues. The rearrangement links TRBV7-6 to TRBJ2-5; 9 nucleotides agree with TRBD2. Sample: peripheral blood mononuclear cells (PBMCs). The clonotype originates from a man aged 40-49 years. This CDR3 reads CASSLYGGRAPEETQYF. In DNA form, the CDR3 reads TGTGCCAGCAGCTTATATGGCGGGAGGGCCCCCGAGGAGACCCAGTACTTC.